Listed here are 3 T cell receptor beta chains from one sample, sequenced in a study of regulatory T cells in long-lasting Graves disease. As for time point: newly diagnosed GD, antithyroid drugs for less than 3 months. PBMC-extracted RNA yielded the TCR library. Building of the TCR beta libraries involved iRepertoire HTBI primers and Arm-PCR of CDR3 regions. TCRdb re-called the multiplex PCR reads with MiXCR, one entry per CDR3 protein. The repertoire holds fewer than 550,000 distinct CDR3 sequences, with around 17% as singletons. These records were also assigned to another study, of T cells in Graves' hyperthyroidism and ophthalmopathy.

Material: peripheral blood mononuclear cells (PBMCs), obtained at new diagnosis, from a patient treated with antithyroid drugs. These receptors all stem from a woman aged 18-29 years with Graves disease.

This clonotype showed up just a few times. The chain uses TRBV6-2 or TRBV6-3 and TRBJ1-1; D is perhaps TRBD1 (5 bases). The CDR3 has 14 residues. Germline loops: CDR1 MNHEY, CDR2 SVGEGT. V was clipped by 4 bases and J by 3 bases, with 12 bases between them. The CDR3 sequence: CASSWGRQYTEAFF. The DNA of the CDR3 is TGTGCCAGCAGTTGGGGACGCCAATACACTGAAGCTTTCTTT.

This clonotype showed up many times. The CDR3 DNA sequence: TGTGCCAGCAGTTCCCTTAGCTACCAGCAGTTCTTC. This codes for CASSSLSYQQFF. This sequence joins TRBV27 and TRBJ2-1; D unresolved. The CDR3 covers 12 residues. CDR1 MNHEY and CDR2 SMNVEV come from the germline V gene (reference sequence). The V gene lost 4 bases and the J gene lost 11 bases, with 12 bases spanning the gap.

The V call is TRBV10-2, the J call TRBJ2-1, with D tentatively TRBD1 or TRBD2 (5 bases each). Germline CDR1 is WSHSY and CDR2 is SAAADI. V lost 8 bases, J lost 7 bases, and 12 bases lay in between. The CDR3 loop spans 12 amino acids. As DNA, the CDR3 is TGCGCCAGCGGGGGAATGGGGAATGAGCAGTTCTTC. Translated, it gives CASGGMGNEQFF.